The next 17 T cell receptor beta chains were all read from a single sample in a study of T cell responses to AZD1222 COVID-19 vaccine. TCRdb keeps only in-frame clones here, not all; method: immunoSEQ multiplex PCR. The repertoire includes about 100,000 clones, 87% of them detected once, and roughly 15% sits in the top ten. This material consisted of peripheral blood, taken on day 0 of AZD1222 vaccination. The receptors stem from an adult in good health.

The chain links TRBV19 to TRBJ1-1; the match to TRBD1 covers 7 bases. Germline CDR1 reads LNHDA; CDR2 reads SQIVND (reference sequence). The CDR3 runs to 15 residues. With V trimmed by 4 bases and J by 2 bases, 7 bases remained unmatched. In nucleotides, the CDR3 is TGTGCCAGTAGTAAACAGGGGACACTCAACACTGAAGCTTTCTTT. Encoded protein: CASSKQGTLNTEAFF.

The genes are TRBV10-3 and TRBJ2-1, with D perhaps given as TRBD1 or TRBD2 (6 bases each). V lost 4 bases, J lost 12 bases, and 13 bases lay in between. Per the germline V gene, CDR1 is ENHRY and CDR2 is SYGVKD. The CDR3 length is 12 residues. CDR3 amino acids: CAISGEGGGQFF. CDR3 in DNA: TGTGCCATCAGTGGAGAGGGGGGTGGGCAGTTCTTC.

Points on this clone: One end of the junction varies from germline; a read error may be responsible. J is TRBJ2-7 and V is TRBV7-2, with TRBD2 identical over 8 bases. Germline assignment: CDR1 SGHTA and CDR2 FQGNSA. The CDR3 runs to 14 residues. The CDR3 loop is CASSVAGRGVQQYF. In nucleotides, the CDR3 is TGTGCCAGCAGCGTAGCGGGGAGGGGAGTGCAGCAGTACTTC.

The gene calls are TRBV28 and TRBJ1-3, with a possible D match to TRBD1 (6 bases). Germline CDR1 reads MDHEN; CDR2 reads SYDVKM. This CDR3 has 16 residues. The ends were cut back, 3 bases at V and 2 bases at J, with 14 bases in the middle. CDR3 sequence reads: CASSLITGLPGNTIYF. The CDR3 DNA sequence: TGTGCCAGCAGTTTGATTACAGGGTTACCTGGAAACACCATATATTTT. Filled out from reference TRBV28 and TRBJ1-3, the complete variable domain reads DVKVTQSSRYLVKRTGEKVFLECVQDMDHENMFWYRQDPGLGLRLIYFSYDVKMKEKGDIPEGYSVSREKKERFSLILESASTNQTSMYLCASSLITGLPGNTIYFGEGSWLTVV.

This chain links TRBV19 with TRBJ1-1; D gene uncertain. This CDR3 region has 13 residues. CDR1 is LNHDA, CDR2 SQIVND, per germline (reference sequence). V was trimmed by 8 bases and J by 11 bases, leaving 21 bases between them. The DNA for the CDR3 is TGTGCCAGTCTTCCCTCCCTCGGTGGGGTGGCTTTCTTT. Translation gives CASLPSLGGVAFF.

This clone was counted between two and nine times. The rearrangement uses TRBV6-2 or TRBV6-3 and TRBJ2-7; 8 positions match TRBD2. There are 15 residues in the CDR3. Germline V gene lookup returns CDR1 MNHEY and CDR2 SVGEGT. The ends lost 2 bases at V and 0 bases at J; junction bases unmatched: 3. DNA of the CDR3: TGTGCCAGCAGTTACGAAGGGACTAGCTCCTACGAGCAGTACTTC. Residues: CASSYEGTSSYEQYF.

The chain has TRBV9 and TRBJ1-2, with D perhaps matching TRBD1 (5 bases). V was pared by 0 bases and J by 4 bases, with 13 bases between. CDR1 and CDR2 (germline): SGDLS, YYNGEE. This CDR3 has 15 amino acids. DNA of the CDR3: TGTGCCAGCAGCGTAGGGGGGAACTCGGGCTATGGCTACACCTTC. The encoded protein is CASSVGGNSGYGYTF. Variable domain in full (rest from reference TRBV9 and TRBJ1-2): DSGVTQTPKHLITATGQRVTLRCSPRSGDLSVYWYQQSLDQGLQFLIQYYNGEERAKGNILERFSAQQFPDLHSELNLSSLELGDSALYFCASSVGGNSGYGYTFGSGTRLTVV.

The gene calls are TRBV5-1 and TRBJ1-1, with D tentatively TRBD1 (5 bases). CDR3 length: 15 amino acids. In germline, CDR1 is SGHRS, CDR2 YFSETQ. Trimming took 3 bases from V and 0 from J, leaving 12 bases between them. This chain's CDR3 is CASSSPGPMNTEAFF. CDR3 nucleotides: TGCGCCAGCAGCTCCCCAGGGCCGATGAACACTGAAGCTTTCTTT.

J is TRBJ1-1 and V is TRBV19, with 9 bases aligning to TRBD1. Looked up from germline, CDR1 is LNHDA and CDR2 is SQIVND (reference sequence). Trimming at V came to 3 bases and at J to 0 bases, leaving 8 bases not matched to a gene. The CDR3 is made up of 17 amino acids. Written as DNA, the CDR3 is TGTGCCAGTAGTATGGGACAGGGTCGTGAGGTGAACACTGAAGCTTTCTTT. Encoded protein: CASSMGQGREVNTEAFF.

The chain carries TRBV7-7 and TRBJ2-7; TRBD1 or TRBD2 may be the D gene (5 bases each). CDR3 length: 13 amino acids. Trimming cost V 1 base and J 5 bases, with 9 bases left between them. Germline loops: CDR1 SSHAT, CDR2 FNYEAQ (reference sequence). The CDR3 reads CASSLGGVNEQYF. CDR3 nucleotides: TGTGCCAGCAGCTTAGGAGGGGTCAACGAGCAGTACTTC.

The chain recombines TRBV11-3 with TRBJ2-3; D possibly matches TRBD1 or TRBD2 (5 bases each). Germline values: CDR1 SGHNT, CDR2 YENEEA. This CDR3 is 15 amino acids long. With 3 bases removed from V and 6 bases from J, the gap between germline ends came to 16 bases. The CDR3 protein is CASSFETQGRDTQYF. CDR3 DNA: TGTGCCAGCAGCTTTGAAACCCAGGGACGGGATACGCAGTATTTT.

The table lists this clone with a count of one. V usage is TRBV7-2 and J usage is TRBJ2-1, with 10 bases matching TRBD2. Losses at the gene ends were 1 base for V and 0 bases for J; bases not matched to a gene: 3. CDR1 and CDR2 (germline): SGHTA, FQGNSA. The CDR3 runs to 17 residues. For the CDR3, the DNA is TGTGCCAGCAGCTTAGGACTAGCGGGCCTCTCCTACAATGAGCAGTTCTTC. This codes for CASSLGLAGLSYNEQFF.

CDR3 sequence (DNA): TGCGCCAGCAGCCAAAGGCACGGCCAATACGAGCAGTACTTC. It encodes CASSQRHGQYEQYF. The chain carries TRBV4-1 and TRBJ2-7, with D unresolved. CDR3 length: 14 residues. The V gene's germline CDR1 is MGHRA and CDR2 YSYEKL. The V end was cut by 2 bases, the J end by 4 bases, with 12 bases between.

The genes are TRBV7-9 and TRBJ2-5, with D unresolved. Germline V gene lookup returns CDR1 SEHNR and CDR2 FQNEAQ (reference sequence). CDR3 size: 12 residues. V shed 5 bases and J shed 5 bases, with 9 bases lying between them. The CDR3 here is CASSLLTETQYF. CDR3 sequence (DNA): TGTGCCAGCAGCCTCCTGACGGAGACCCAGTACTTC.

The CDR3 region is CASSLDGDFSYGYTF. The CDR3 bases are TGCGCCAGCAGCTTGGACGGGGACTTTTCCTATGGCTACACCTTC. The V call is TRBV5-1, the J call TRBJ1-2, with a possible D match to TRBD1 (5 bases). Deletions cut 0 bases from V and 4 bases from J, with 13 bases between. Germline CDR1 reads SGHRS; CDR2 reads YFSETQ. This CDR3 contains 15 residues. The full variable domain, with the rest looked up from reference TRBV5-1 and TRBJ1-2, is KAGVTQTPRYLIKTRGQQVTLSCSPISGHRSVSWYQQTPGQGLQFLFEYFSETQRNKGNFPGRFSGRQFSNSRSEMNVSTLELGDSALYLCASSLDGDFSYGYTFGSGTRLTVV.

This clone was observed a few times. J is TRBJ2-7 and V is TRBV10-1; 7 bases map to TRBD2. The CDR3 is made up of 16 amino acids. Germline CDR1 and CDR2: WNHNN and SYGVQD (reference sequence). V lost 6 bases to trimming and J lost 3 bases; unmatched junction nucleotides: 14. The CDR3 loop reads CASSPNRGDVYYEQYF. Written as DNA, the CDR3 is TGCGCCAGCAGCCCTAACCGGGGGGACGTATACTACGAGCAGTACTTC.

J is TRBJ1-2 and V is TRBV28; D may be TRBD1 (6 bases). Looked up from germline, CDR1 is MDHEN and CDR2 is SYDVKM. V dropped 7 bases and J dropped 7 bases, with 16 bases sitting between them. This CDR3 spans 13 amino acids. CDR3 in DNA: TGTGCCAGCACGGGTGGGGGGGCGCGTGGCTACACCTTC. It codes for CASTGGGARGYTF.